The clone carrying this T cell receptor (beta chain) was picked up a small number of times. Its specificity is not known. The study reverse transcribed the entire isolated RNA, so it sequenced expressed TCRB transcripts. The assay was immunoSEQ multiplex PCR, and TCRdb's table has in-frame clones only and misses some. The sample contains about 650,000 clones, around 12% of which appear only once. These data belong to a study of beta chain features in type 1 diabetes. Via the markers CD45RO/CCR7/CD25/CD127/CD95/CD27, stem cell-like memory, regulatory, central memory and naive CD4+ cells were sorted. In germline, CDR1 is SGDLS, CDR2 YYNGEE. The CDR3 extends over 15 amino acids. Deletions cut 0 bases from V and 9 bases from J, with 13 bases between. Notes on the study in general: A definitive answer on HLA type influencing TCRB rearrangement was not reached here. Researchers report that Type 1 diabetes patients had moderately but significantly shorter TCRB CDR3s across all four CD4+ subsets.

This TCR derives from a man aged 30-40 years with type 1 diabetes. The sample was naive CD4+ T cells from blood. The rearrangement links TRBV9 to TRBJ1-6, with D perhaps matching TRBD1 (6 bases). The CDR3 nucleotides read TGTGCCAGCAGCGTAGACAGGGAGGGCGGTTCACCCCTCCACTTT. This sequence encodes CASSVDREGGSPLHF.